Sequencing of this T cell receptor beta chain was carried out in a study of CDR3 diversity in severe acne. TCRdb used MiXCR to reprocess the PCR reads, holding one entry per CDR3 protein. The sample shows about 90,000 distinct CDR3 sequences, approximately 49% of them seen only once. As for this clonotype: At one end the junction does not follow the germline gene, possibly because of a read error.

Looked up from germline, CDR1 is KGHSH and CDR2 is LQKENI. CDR3 length: 12 amino acids. The TCR was taken from a male donor with severe acne vulgaris. Sequencing was performed on blood. The chain couples TRBV18 to TRBJ2-7, with no clear D. CDR3 residues: CASSPSVYEQCF. CDR3 coding DNA: TGTGCCAGCTCACCAAGTGTCTACGAGCAGTGCTTC.